This T cell receptor beta chain was captured in a study of blood T cell repertoires in COVID-19 (dated by TCRdb to the early 2020s). For context, the study as a whole: Collaborator samples came from the United States, Italy and Spain and covered acute and convalescent phases of COVID-19. The prospective study material was composed of cDNA or gDNA derived from T cells, B-cell-depleted T cells, or PBMCs. Deeply sampled blood TCRbeta repertoires from subjects exposed to, actively infected with, or recovered from COVID-19 were included in the dataset. A freely available public database, intended as a resource for researchers studying the immune response to SARS-CoV-2, is where the repertoires were released. Samples were obtained from the ongoing ImmuneRACE study (first 160 participants) and from about 1,300 subjects provided by 6 global collaborators. A de-identified subject ID, COVID-19 status, age in years and sex were almost always included in the sample metadata. Where HLA class I and class II types were available, the types were taken from metadata supplied by the sample provider, not from assay-based typing. Study-wide findings and limitations: How much clinical and demographic metadata was included differed by source and by participant, and the metadata was provided uncurated.

Each collaborating institution followed its own protocols to collect whole blood in K2EDTA tubes. For TCRbeta analysis, collaborator samples were shipped as frozen whole blood, as isolated PBMCs, or as DNA extracted from either sample type. Ends trimmed: V by 2 bases, J by 8 bases; bases unmatched to a gene: 7. The CDR3 sequence holds 15 residues, the cysteine and phenylalanine included. Only the CDR3 part of the read is kept: 45 bases, read in frame from the first base. The germline V gene gives CDR1 as MGHDK and CDR2 as SYGVNS. This clone was seen a single time. Its antigen remains unidentified. No per-base quality is available; no much larger clone lies one base away. TCRbeta CDR3 regions were amplified from genomic DNA by means of the immunoSEQ Assay, a bias-controlled multiplex PCR. The study's own analysis went as follows. The number of nucleated cells in each sample was estimated by amplification of reference gene primers within the assay. To quantify the absolute abundance of each unique TCRbeta CDR3 rearrangement, sequence reads were collapsed and filtered. Productive Simpson clonality was computed per sample as the square root of Simpson's diversity index over productive rearrangements. Imported from immuneACCESS, the table was reduced by TCRdb to in-frame sequences with V and J called. These copies leave out some clones; in studies compared against another copy, an unresolved V gene accounts for under half, and the cause of the remainder is not known. The V and J calls and clone size were taken over from that table, and D and trimming were inferred from the DNA. The sample table contains roughly 99,000 clones; only one count was recorded for around 89% of them. 6.8% of the sample lies in the top ten.

The origin of this receptor is a man between 50 and 59 years old with active or convalescent COVID-19. Recombination joined TRBV25-1 with TRBJ1-4, and TRBD1 matches 8 of the central bases. The sample consisted of peripheral blood. The CDR3 here reads CASSEEGDRGEKLFF. The nucleotides read TGTGCCAGCAGTGAAGAGGGAGACAGGGGAGAAAAACTGTTTTTT.